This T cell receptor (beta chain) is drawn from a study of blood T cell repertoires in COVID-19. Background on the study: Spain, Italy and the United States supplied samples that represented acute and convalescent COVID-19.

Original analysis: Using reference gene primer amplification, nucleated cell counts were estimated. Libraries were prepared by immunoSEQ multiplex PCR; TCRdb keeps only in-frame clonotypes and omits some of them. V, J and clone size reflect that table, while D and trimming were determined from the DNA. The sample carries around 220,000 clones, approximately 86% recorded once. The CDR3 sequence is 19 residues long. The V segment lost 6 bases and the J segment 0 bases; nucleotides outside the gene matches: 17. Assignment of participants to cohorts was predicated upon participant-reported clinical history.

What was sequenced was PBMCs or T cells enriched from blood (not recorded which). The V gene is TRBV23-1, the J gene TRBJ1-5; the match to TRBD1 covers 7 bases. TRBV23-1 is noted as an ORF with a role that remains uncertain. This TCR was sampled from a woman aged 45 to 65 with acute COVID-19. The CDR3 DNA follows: TGCGCCAGCAGCGCGACCGGGACAGTGGCATTTAATAGCAATCAGCCCCAGCATTTT. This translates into CASSATGTVAFNSNQPQHF.